This T cell receptor (beta chain) is from a study of blood T cells in healthy people across ages. This clonotype came up a few times. Donation came from healthy Caucasian individuals in Russia who were aged about 6 to 100. A second PCR, run for about 7 to 11 cycles, used a sample-barcoded 5' primer plus a J-beta primer mix. All cDNA molecules were each tagged by a template-switch adaptor with 12 random nucleotides. TCRdb called the 5' RACE reads again in MiXCR, with one record for every CDR3 protein. There are fewer than 1,200,000 distinct CDR3 sequences in the sample; about 25% occur only once, and about 0.69% lies in the top ten. The CDR3 has 18 amino acids. CDR1 SEHNR and CDR2 FQNEAQ come from the germline V gene (reference sequence). The data also belong to a second study, concerning T cells of mothers and their children. From that second work: Once extracted, all RNA went into cDNA synthesis at 1.5 ug per 15 ul.

The specimen sequenced was blood. The chain is built from TRBV7-9 and TRBJ2-5; 11 bases are a match to TRBD2. The DNA matches TRBJ2-7 better at its end, which makes the J call doubtful. This TCR was sampled from a girl aged 2-10 years in good health. The CDR3 loop is CASSLITGTSGPSYEQYF. The CDR3 DNA sequence: TGTGCCAGCAGCTTGATTACCGGGACTAGCGGTCCCTCCTACGAGCAGTACTTC.